These 8 T cell receptor beta chains originate from one sample sequenced in a study of cytomegalovirus exposure and HLA in healthy donors. PCR used 60 Vbeta primers and 13 Jbeta primers. TCRdb keeps only in-frame clones here, not all; method: immunoSEQ multiplex PCR. The data hold approximately 74,000 clones, with over 70% observed a single time. Sample: PBMCs. These receptors came from a woman between 40 and 55 years old in good health and CMV-seronegative.

This clone has just one count. The chain is built from TRBV28 and TRBJ2-7; TRBD2 agrees at 8 bases. Germline V gives CDR1 MDHEN, CDR2 SYDVKM. V gave up 5 bases and J gave up 1 base; unmatched junction bases: 7. The CDR3 extends over 15 amino acids. The CDR3 protein is CASSTTGTSSYEQYF. The DNA of the CDR3 is TGTGCCAGCAGTACAACCGGGACTAGTTCCTACGAGCAGTACTTC.

This clone was observed a few times. This CDR3 is CASSLRSGGMNTEAFF. In DNA, the CDR3 is TGCGCCAGCAGCTTGAGGTCGGGAGGAATGAACACTGAAGCTTTCTTT. The gene calls are TRBV5-1 and TRBJ1-1; D is unresolved. V was trimmed by 1 base and J by 0 bases, leaving 13 bases between them. Germline assignment: CDR1 SGHRS and CDR2 YFSETQ. CDR3 length: 16 residues.

This clone was seen at least ten times. The rearrangement links TRBV7-3 to TRBJ2-3; 15 bases agree with TRBD2. The CDR3 consists of 19 residues. V lost 2 bases, J lost 2 bases, and 8 bases stayed unmatched. Germline V gene sequence: CDR1 SGHTA, CDR2 FQGTGA. The CDR3 coding sequence is TGTGCCAGCAGCTTAGATGGACGGACTAGCGGGAGGGCCACAGATACGCAGTATTTT. It yields the protein CASSLDGRTSGRATDTQYF.

This clone was detected only a few times. The CDR3 DNA reads TGTGCCAGCAGCAAAGGACAGGCAACTAATGAAAAACTGTTTTTT. Its translation: CASSKGQATNEKLFF. The chain joins TRBV21-1 to TRBJ1-4; the D call TRBD1 from the table was never checked on the DNA. TRBV21-1 is given as a pseudogene. This CDR3 spans 15 amino acids.

This sequence joins TRBV15 and TRBJ2-7; the D gene is possibly TRBD1 (6 bases). V was shortened by 4 bases and J by 6 bases, with 16 bases between the two germline ends. The CDR3 has 14 amino acids. Germline V lookup: CDR1 LNHNV, CDR2 YYDKDF (reference sequence). CDR3 sequence reads: CATSKGGQTSEQYF. CDR3 sequence (DNA): TGTGCCACCAGCAAAGGAGGACAGACGAGCGAGCAGTACTTC.

The V gene is TRBV5-1, the J gene TRBJ2-2, with a weak D call TRBD1 (6 bases). The germline V gene has CDR1 SGHRS and CDR2 YFSETQ. The V and J ends lost 5 bases and 1 base respectively, with 12 bases between them. This CDR3 is built from 15 residues. CDR3 nucleotides: TGCGCCAGCAGAAGGGGGACGGAGAACACCGGGGAGCTGTTTTTT. This translates into CASRRGTENTGELFF.

As to this clone: The junction shows a germline mismatch at one end, possibly a read error. This sequence joins TRBV5-1 and TRBJ1-2; no reliable D call. This CDR3 comprises 14 residues. Germline V CDR1 and CDR2: SGHRS, YFSETQ. CDR3 loop: CASSLGEVNHGYTF. DNA of the CDR3: TGCGCCAGCAGCTTGGGAGAGGTTAACCATGGCTACACCTTC.

This chain connects TRBV5-1 to TRBJ1-4, with TRBD1 as a possible D gene (6 bases). Trimming shortened V by 10 bases and J by 7 bases, and 17 bases separated the two germline ends. CDR1 is SGHRS, CDR2 YFSETQ, per germline. This CDR3 contains 13 residues. The DNA of the CDR3 is TGCGCCTCCCAACAGGGCGGAAGTGAAAAACTGTTTTTT. Translating it yields CASQQGGSEKLFF. Full variable domain (remainder filled in from reference TRBV5-1 and TRBJ1-4): KAGVTQTPRYLIKTRGQQVTLSCSPISGHRSVSWYQQTPGQGLQFLFEYFSETQRNKGNFPGRFSGRQFSNSRSEMNVSTLELGDSALYLCASQQGGSEKLFFGSGTQLSVL.